The present T cell receptor beta chain was sequenced within a study of cytomegalovirus exposure and HLA in healthy donors. Whole-study findings and limits: Earlier analysis found most TCR beta V segments productive about 90% or about 30% of the time.

Comments on this clone: What it binds is not known.

It was with 60 Vbeta and 13 Jbeta primers that the PCR ran. Here immunoSEQ multiplex PCR was the method, and the copy in TCRdb shows in-frame clones only, minus some. The table shows roughly 160,000 clones, with less than 75% occurring only once. Germline CDR1 reads MGHDK; CDR2 reads SYGVNS. The CDR3 runs to 15 residues. The ends lost 4 bases at V and 3 bases at J; junction bases unmatched: 7. The chain carries TRBV25-1 and TRBJ1-2; 8 positions agree with TRBD1. The TCR comes from a girl between 5 and 17 years old in good health and CMV-seronegative. Sequencing was carried out using PBMCs. Written as DNA, the CDR3 is TGTGCCAGCAGTGTCGGAAACAGGGGGGACTATGGCTACACCTTC. Translating gives CASSVGNRGDYGYTF.